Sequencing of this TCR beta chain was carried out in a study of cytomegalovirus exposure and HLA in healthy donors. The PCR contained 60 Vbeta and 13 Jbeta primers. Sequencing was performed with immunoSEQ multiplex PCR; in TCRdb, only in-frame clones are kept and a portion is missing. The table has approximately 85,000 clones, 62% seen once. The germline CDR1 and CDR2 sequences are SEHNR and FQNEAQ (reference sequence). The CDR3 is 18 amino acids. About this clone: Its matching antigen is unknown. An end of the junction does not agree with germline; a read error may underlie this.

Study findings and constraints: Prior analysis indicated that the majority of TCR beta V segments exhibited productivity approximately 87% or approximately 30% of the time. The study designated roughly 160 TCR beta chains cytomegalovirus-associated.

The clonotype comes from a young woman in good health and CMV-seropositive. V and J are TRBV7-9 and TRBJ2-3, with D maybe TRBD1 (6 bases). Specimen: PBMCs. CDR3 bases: TGTTCCAGCAGCCCCTTAACAAAGACAGGAGTCAGAACAGATACGCAGTATTTT. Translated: CSSSPLTKTGVRTDTQYF.